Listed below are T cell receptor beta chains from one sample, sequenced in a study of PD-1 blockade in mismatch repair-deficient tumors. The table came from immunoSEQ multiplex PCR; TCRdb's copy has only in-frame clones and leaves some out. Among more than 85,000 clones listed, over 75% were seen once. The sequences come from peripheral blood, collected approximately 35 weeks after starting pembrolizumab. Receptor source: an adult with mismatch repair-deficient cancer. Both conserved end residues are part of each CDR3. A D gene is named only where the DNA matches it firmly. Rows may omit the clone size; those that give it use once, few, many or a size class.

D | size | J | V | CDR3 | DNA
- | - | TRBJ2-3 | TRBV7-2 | CASSQLLVVTDTQYF | TGCGCCAGCAGCCAACTACTAGTGGTGACAGATACGCAGTATTTT
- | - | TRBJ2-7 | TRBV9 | CASSVGQGLEQYF | TGTGCCAGCAGCGTCGGGCAGGGGCTCGAGCAGTACTTC
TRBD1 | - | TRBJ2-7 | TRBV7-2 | CASTPRDRDYEQYF | TGTGCCAGCACCCCCAGGGACAGAGACTACGAGCAGTACTTC
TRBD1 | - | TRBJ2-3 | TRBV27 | CASSKVRSGGVGTDTQYF | TGTGCCAGCAGTAAAGTTCGTTCAGGGGGCGTTGGCACAGATACGCAGTATTTT
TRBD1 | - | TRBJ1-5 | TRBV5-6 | CASSSGQGLYSNQPQHF | TGTGCCAGCAGCTCAGGACAGGGCCTTTATAGCAATCAGCCCCAGCATTTT
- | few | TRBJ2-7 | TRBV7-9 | CASSFEPYEQYF | TGTGCCAGCAGCTTCGAGCCCTACGAGCAGTACTTC
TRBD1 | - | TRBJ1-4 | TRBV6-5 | CASTHRDRNEKLFF | TGTGCCAGCACACACCGGGACAGGAATGAAAAACTGTTTTTT
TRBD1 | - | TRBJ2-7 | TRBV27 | CASGRTGSYEQYF | TGTGCCAGCGGGAGGACAGGGTCTTACGAGCAGTACTTC
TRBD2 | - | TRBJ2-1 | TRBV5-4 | CASSLKRERYNEQFF | TGTGCCAGCAGCTTAAAGCGGGAGCGTTACAATGAGCAGTTCTTC
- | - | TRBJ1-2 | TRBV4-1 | CASSQAGNDYGYTF | TGCGCCAGCAGCCAAGCAGGGAACGACTATGGCTACACCTTC
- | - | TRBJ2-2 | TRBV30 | CAWSLPAAQHRGAVF | TGTGCCTGGAGTCTCCCCGCGGCCCAACACCGGGGAGCTGTTTTT
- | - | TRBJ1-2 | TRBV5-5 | CASSQDGGDYGYTF | TGTGCCAGCAGCCAAGACGGGGGCGACTATGGCTACACCTTC
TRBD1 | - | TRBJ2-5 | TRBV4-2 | CASSQEGGQEGTQYF | TGTGCCAGCAGCCAAGAGGGGGGACAGGAGGGGACCCAGTACTTC
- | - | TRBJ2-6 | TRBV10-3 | CAISQSGANVLTF | TGTGCCATCAGTCAATCTGGGGCCAACGTCCTGACTTTC
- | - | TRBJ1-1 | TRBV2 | CASSGTSNTEAFF | TGTGCCAGCAGTGGGACATCGAACACTGAAGCTTTCTTT
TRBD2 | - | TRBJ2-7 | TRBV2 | CASSGTSGREYEQYF | TGTGCCAGCAGTGGGACTAGCGGGAGGGAGTACGAGCAGTACTTC
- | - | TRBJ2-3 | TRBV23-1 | CASSQSSLVHTDTQYF | TGCGCCAGCAGTCAATCGTCTCTAGTCCATACAGATACGCAGTATTTT
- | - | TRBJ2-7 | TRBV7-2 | CASSLIGQSAYEQYF | TGTGCCAGCAGCTTAATTGGACAGAGTGCCTACGAGCAGTACTTC
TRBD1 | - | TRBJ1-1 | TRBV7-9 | CASSSPGTGITEAFF | TGTGCCAGCAGCTCGCCCGGGACAGGGATTACTGAAGCTTTCTTT
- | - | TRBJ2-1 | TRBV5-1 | CASSFKGGEVNEQFF | TGCGCCAGCAGCTTTAAGGGGGGAGAGGTGAATGAGCAGTTCTTC
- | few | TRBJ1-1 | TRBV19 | CASKGITEAFF | TGTGCAAGTAAAGGCATCACTGAAGCTTTCTTT
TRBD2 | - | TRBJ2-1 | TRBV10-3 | CAISDAGAARGEQFF | TGTGCCATCAGTGATGCGGGAGCTGCGAGGGGTGAGCAGTTCTTC
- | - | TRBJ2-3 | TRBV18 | CASSPPSRGTDTQYF | TGTGCCAGCTCACCACCCTCGCGGGGTACAGATACGCAGTATTTT
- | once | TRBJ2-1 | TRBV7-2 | CASSPLPLNEQFF | TGTGCCAGCAGCCCCCTCCCACTCAATGAGCAGTTCTTC
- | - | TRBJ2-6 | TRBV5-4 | CASRIGGSGANVLTF | TGTGCCAGCAGGATAGGGGGGTCTGGGGCCAACGTCCTGACTTTC
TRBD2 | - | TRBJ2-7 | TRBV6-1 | CASWYLAGGVYEQYF | TGTGCCAGTTGGTATTTAGCGGGGGGGGTCTACGAGCAGTACTTC
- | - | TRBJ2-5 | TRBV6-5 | CASSYLGDRSLETQYF | TGTGCCAGCAGTTATTTAGGTGACAGGTCATTGGAGACCCAGTACTTC
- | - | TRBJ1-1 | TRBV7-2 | CASSLVYEAFF | TGTGCCAGCAGCTTAGTGTATGAAGCTTTCTTT
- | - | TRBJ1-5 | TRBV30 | CACREHSNQPQHF | TGTGCCTGCCGGGAACATAGCAATCAGCCCCAGCATTTT
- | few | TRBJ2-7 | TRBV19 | CASSAAGGYEQYF | TGTGCCAGTAGTGCAGCTGGGGGCTACGAGCAGTACTTC
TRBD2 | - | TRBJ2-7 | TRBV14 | CASSQTTAGGWEQYF | TGTGCCAGCAGCCAAACCACCGCGGGAGGATGGGAGCAGTACTTC
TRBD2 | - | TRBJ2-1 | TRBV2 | CASSAGLVYNEQFF | TGTGCCAGCAGCGCCGGACTAGTCTACAATGAGCAGTTCTTC
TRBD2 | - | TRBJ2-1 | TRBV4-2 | CASSQAGTSAYNEQFF | TGTGCCAGCAGCCAAGCCGGGACTAGCGCCTACAATGAGCAGTTCTTC
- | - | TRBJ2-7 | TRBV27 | CASGQVRLEQYF | TGTGCCAGCGGCCAGGTACGCCTTGAGCAGTACTTC
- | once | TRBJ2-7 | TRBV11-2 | CASSQGWAKGFEQYF | TGTGCCAGCAGCCAGGGGTGGGCTAAAGGGTTCGAGCAGTACTTC
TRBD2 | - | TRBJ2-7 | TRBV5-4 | CASSPPPSGRAAEQYF | TGTGCCAGCAGCCCCCCACCTAGCGGGAGGGCCGCAGAGCAGTACTTC
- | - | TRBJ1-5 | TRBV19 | CASNELGQPQHF | TGTGCCAGCAACGAACTGGGTCAGCCCCAGCATTTT
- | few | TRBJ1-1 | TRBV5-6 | CASILNYGRANMNTEAFF | TGTGCCAGCATCCTAAACTACGGGAGGGCGAATATGAACACTGAAGCTTTCTTT
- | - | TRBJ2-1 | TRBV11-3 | CASSLLGQYNEQFF | TGTGCCAGCAGCTTACTGGGACAATACAATGAGCAGTTCTTC
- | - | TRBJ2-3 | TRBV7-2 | CASSWGTADTQYF | TGTGCCAGCAGCTGGGGGACGGCAGATACGCAGTATTTT
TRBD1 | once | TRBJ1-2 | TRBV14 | CASSQDHDREFNYGYTF | TGTGCCAGCAGCCAAGATCATGACAGGGAGTTCAACTATGGCTACACCTTC
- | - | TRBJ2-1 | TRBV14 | CASSQGYHEQFF | TGTGCCAGCAGCCAAGGATATCATGAGCAGTTCTTC
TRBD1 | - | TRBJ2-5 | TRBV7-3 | CASSGDRGVETQYF | TGTGCCAGCAGCGGAGACAGGGGGGTAGAGACCCAGTACTTC
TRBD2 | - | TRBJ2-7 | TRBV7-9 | CASRLSGISYEQYF | TGTGCCAGCAGACTGAGCGGGATCTCCTACGAGCAGTACTTC
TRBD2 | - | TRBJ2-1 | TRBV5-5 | CASSPGLAGDYNEQFF | TGTGCCAGCAGCCCTGGACTAGCGGGAGACTACAATGAGCAGTTCTTC
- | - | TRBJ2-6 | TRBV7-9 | CASSLVDFESGANVLTF | TGTGCCAGCAGCTTAGTGGACTTCGAGTCTGGGGCCAACGTCCTGACTTTC